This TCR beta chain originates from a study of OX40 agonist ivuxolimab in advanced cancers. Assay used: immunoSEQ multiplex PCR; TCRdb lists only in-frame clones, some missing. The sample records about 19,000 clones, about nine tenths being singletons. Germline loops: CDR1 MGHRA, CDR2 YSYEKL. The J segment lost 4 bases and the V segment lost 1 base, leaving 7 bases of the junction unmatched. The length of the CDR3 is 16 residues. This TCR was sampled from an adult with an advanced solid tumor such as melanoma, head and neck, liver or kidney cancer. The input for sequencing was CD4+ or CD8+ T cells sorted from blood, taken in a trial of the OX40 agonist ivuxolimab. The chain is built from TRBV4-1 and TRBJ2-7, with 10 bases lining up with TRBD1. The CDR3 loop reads CASSQGTWTGGYEQYF. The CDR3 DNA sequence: TGCGCCAGCAGCCAAGGGACCTGGACAGGGGGTTACGAGCAGTACTTC.